These 20 T cell receptor beta chains were sequenced from one sample in a study of cytomegalovirus exposure and HLA in healthy donors (dated by TCRdb to the late 2010s). Library preparation employed the immunoSEQ multiplex PCR assay. For the multiplex PCR, a mixture combining 60 forward primers for TCR Vbeta segments and 13 reverse primers for TCR Jbeta segments was used. What TCRdb holds here is the immuneACCESS table cut down to in-frame rearrangements. Part of the clones is not present; checked against another copy, under half of the missing clones reflect an unresolved V gene, and the others are unexplained. Counted in this sample were some 120,000 clones; around 77% of them appeared once. In total, the top ten clones hold more than 10% of the sample. The sample comprised PBMCs. The receptors shown here come from a woman between 35 and 50 years old in good health and CMV-seropositive.

This clone is a singleton in its sample. This chain links TRBV19 with TRBJ2-1, with 10 bases that match TRBD2. The germline CDR1 and CDR2 sequences are LNHDA and SQIVND (reference sequence). The CDR3 has 15 amino acids. V was clipped by 3 bases and J by 6 bases; unmatched bases: 5. The chain's CDR3 is CASSILAGESNEQFF. The CDR3 DNA reads as TGTGCCAGTAGTATCCTAGCGGGAGAGTCCAATGAGCAGTTCTTC.

The rearrangement uses TRBV5-4 and TRBJ1-2; 12 bases fit TRBD1. Germline CDR1 is SGHNT and CDR2 is YYREEE (reference sequence). The CDR3 extends over 15 amino acids. Trimming took 7 bases from V and 6 from J; bases not matched to a gene: 10. The CDR3 loop is CASVSGTGGSDGYTF. In nucleotides, the CDR3 is TGTGCCAGCGTTTCCGGGACAGGGGGCTCGGATGGCTACACCTTC.

The chain carries TRBV2 and TRBJ2-7; 7 bases are shared with TRBD2. With 3 bases clipped from V and 3 bases from J, the junction kept 5 bases outside the gene matches. CDR3 length equals 14 residues. In germline, CDR1 is SNHLY, CDR2 FYNNEI. The CDR3 DNA reads as TGTGCCAGCAGTGATGGCGGGAGTATCTACGAGCAGTACTTC. It yields the protein CASSDGGSIYEQYF.

This clone was recorded a few times. V is TRBV5-1 and J is TRBJ2-5, with TRBD1 identical over 7 bases. CDR1 and CDR2 (germline): SGHRS, YFSETQ. The CDR3 runs to 14 residues. The ends lost 2 bases at V and 3 bases at J; junction bases unmatched: 4. The CDR3 DNA reads as TGCGCCAGCAGCTTCCCGGGACAGAAAGAGACCCAGTACTTC. This sequence encodes CASSFPGQKETQYF. Based on the CDR3 plus reference TRBV5-1 and TRBJ2-5, the full variable domain is KAGVTQTPRYLIKTRGQQVTLSCSPISGHRSVSWYQQTPGQGLQFLFEYFSETQRNKGNFPGRFSGRQFSNSRSEMNVSTLELGDSALYLCASSFPGQKETQYFGPGTRLLVL.

This clone appeared a few times. This sequence joins TRBV6-1 and TRBJ2-7, with 8 bases identical to TRBD2. Germline loops: CDR1 MNHNS, CDR2 SASEGT. The V segment lost 5 bases and the J segment 6 bases; nucleotides outside the gene matches: 6. CDR3 length equals 13 residues. CDR3 in amino acids: CASSTSRGGEQYF. The CDR3 DNA reads as TGTGCCAGCAGTACCTCTCGGGGGGGCGAGCAGTACTTC.

This clone was counted between two and nine times. This chain uses TRBV9 with TRBJ2-1, with 15 bases fitting TRBD2. The V gene end was trimmed by 1 base and the J gene end by 7 bases; junction bases not matched to a gene: 15. Germline V gene lookup returns CDR1 SGDLS and CDR2 YYNGEE. The CDR3 length is 20 residues. The chain's CDR3 is CASSVRGLAGGTNTWNEQFF. The DNA of the CDR3 is TGTGCCAGCAGCGTAAGGGGACTAGCGGGAGGCACGAACACTTGGAATGAGCAGTTCTTC.

The chain combines TRBV19 with TRBJ1-5, with D perhaps matching TRBD1 (6 bases). The CDR3 runs 13 residues. Germline CDR1 is LNHDA and CDR2 is SQIVND (reference sequence). The V end was cut by 7 bases, the J end by 4 bases, with 11 bases between. CDR3 region: CASTLQGNQPQHF. The CDR3 nucleotides are TGTGCCAGTACCCTTCAGGGGAATCAGCCCCAGCATTTT. The whole variable domain, remainder taken from reference TRBV19 and TRBJ1-5, is DGGITQSPKYLFRKEGQNVTLSCEQNLNHDAMYWYRQDPGQGLRLIYYSQIVNDFQKGDIAEGYSVSREKKESFPLTVTSAQKNPTAFYLCASTLQGNQPQHFGDGTRLSIL.

The table lists this clone with a count of one. The rearrangement links TRBV19 to TRBJ2-6, with D tentatively TRBD1 (5 bases). Germline lookup yields CDR1 LNHDA and CDR2 SQIVND (reference sequence). The V end lost 3 bases, the J end lost 0 bases, and 12 bases lay between the germline ends. CDR3 length: 17 amino acids. The CDR3 is CASSIQGASSGANVLTF. The CDR3 DNA reads as TGTGCCAGTAGTATCCAGGGCGCCAGCTCTGGGGCCAACGTCCTGACTTTC.

The chain recombines TRBV6-1 with TRBJ2-7, with 10 bases that match TRBD1. Germline trimming cut 4 bases from V and 3 bases from J; bases unmatched to any gene: 6. CDR1 MNHNS and CDR2 SASEGT come from the germline V gene. There are 15 residues in the CDR3. DNA of the CDR3: TGTGCCAGCAGTGTATTGGGGACAGGGGACTACGAGCAGTACTTC. It codes for CASSVLGTGDYEQYF.

The chain is built from TRBV9 and TRBJ1-3; D not certain. Germline V gives CDR1 SGDLS, CDR2 YYNGEE. This CDR3 is built from 13 residues. V lost 4 bases and J lost 0, with 5 bases in between. The CDR3 protein is CASSFSSGNTIYF. CDR3 nucleotides: TGTGCCAGCAGCTTCAGCTCTGGAAACACCATATATTTT.

This chain connects TRBV7-9 to TRBJ2-3, with 8 bases lining up with TRBD1. Trimming cost V 4 bases and J 3 bases; bases outside gene matches: 3. Germline values: CDR1 SEHNR, CDR2 FQNEAQ (reference sequence). There are 14 residues in the CDR3. The CDR3 loop is CASSSWTGTDTQYF. The CDR3 DNA is TGTGCCAGCAGCTCCTGGACAGGGACAGATACGCAGTATTTT.

This clone was observed once. The V and J genes are TRBV6-1 and TRBJ1-6; the D gene is possibly TRBD1 (6 bases). The V and J ends lost 5 bases and 10 bases respectively, with 18 bases between them. Per germline, CDR1 MNHNS and CDR2 SASEGT. The CDR3 totals 15 residues. This CDR3 reads CASSQTGTGSSPLHF. The CDR3 coding sequence is TGTGCCAGCAGTCAGACAGGTACCGGGTCATCACCCCTCCACTTT.

The rearrangement uses TRBV7-8 and TRBJ1-5; TRBD1 is a possible D gene (5 bases). V lost 0 bases and J 7 bases, leaving 13 bases between the germline ends. Looked up from germline, CDR1 is SGHVS and CDR2 is FQNEAQ. This CDR3 spans 15 amino acids. CDR3 nucleotides: TGTGCCAGCAGCTTAGCGAGCGGGGGAGGACAGCCCCAGCATTTT. Protein: CASSLASGGGQPQHF.

This clone was detected many times. The chain links TRBV5-6 to TRBJ2-1; D might be TRBD2 (5 bases). The germline V gene encodes CDR1 SGHDT and CDR2 YYEEEE. Trimming pared 5 bases from V and 9 bases from J, leaving 12 bases between. This CDR3 has 12 residues. Written as DNA, the CDR3 is TGTGCCAGCAGGGCGGGCCAGAGTGAGCAGTTCTTC. Translated: CASRAGQSEQFF.

V gene TRBV7-9 combines with J gene TRBJ2-2, with a possible D match to TRBD1 (5 bases). CDR3 length equals 12 residues. The germline V and J ends were trimmed by 4 bases and 7 bases, with 7 bases remaining between them. Germline-derived CDR1 and CDR2 are SEHNR and FQNEAQ (reference sequence). The DNA for the CDR3 is TGTGCCAGCAGCTGGACACTCGGGGAGCTGTTTTTT. It yields the protein CASSWTLGELFF.

The chain employs TRBV6-4 and TRBJ1-2, with D possibly matching TRBD1 (6 bases). The germline gives CDR1 MRHNA, CDR2 SNTAGT. The CDR3 totals 13 residues. V was shortened by 3 bases and J by 4 bases, with 9 bases between the two germline ends. The chain's CDR3 is CASSETGTYGYTF. Written as DNA, the CDR3 is TGTGCCAGCAGTGAAACAGGGACCTATGGCTACACCTTC.

This chain connects TRBV21-1 to TRBJ2-1; TRBD2, as called in the table, went unchecked against the DNA. TRBV21-1 is deemed a pseudogene. The CDR3 is 14 amino acids. The CDR3 nucleotides are TGTGCCAGCAGCACTCGAGGACTAGCGGGAGAACAGTTCTTC. It codes for CASSTRGLAGEQFF.

The V and J genes are TRBV28 and TRBJ2-5; a weak D match, TRBD2 (5 bases). The CDR3 length is 15 residues. From germline, CDR1 is MDHEN and CDR2 SYDVKM. Trimming removed 4 bases from V and 1 base from J, with 13 bases in between. This chain's CDR3 is CASSWVSGIQETQYF. In DNA form, the CDR3 reads TGTGCCAGCAGTTGGGTAAGCGGTATCCAAGAGACCCAGTACTTC.

The V gene is TRBV19, the J gene TRBJ2-2; D call uncertain. This CDR3 is built from 17 residues. Deletions cut 1 base from V and 0 bases from J, with 12 bases between. Per the germline V gene, CDR1 is LNHDA and CDR2 is SQIVND (reference sequence). CDR3 sequence (DNA): TGTGCCAGTAGTATAGTATTCGGAGCCCCGAACACCGGGGAGCTGTTTTTT. This translates into CASSIVFGAPNTGELFF.

J is TRBJ1-2 and V is TRBV5-1; 8 nucleotides agree with TRBD1. Looked up from germline, CDR1 is SGHRS and CDR2 is YFSETQ. The CDR3 contains 16 residues. The V segment lost 3 bases and the J segment 2 bases; nucleotides outside the gene matches: 9. CDR3 protein: CASSSPLDRENYGYTF. CDR3 DNA: TGCGCCAGCAGCTCGCCCCTGGACAGGGAAAACTATGGCTACACCTTC.